These T cell receptor beta chains were read from a single sample in a study of T cells after posttransplantation cyclophosphamide. Sequencing used immunoSEQ multiplex PCR; TCRdb keeps in-frame clones, though not all of them. Of about 66,000 clones listed, around 95% are singletons. The sample comprised PBMCs. Receptor source: a woman in her 30s in good health and a related stem cell transplant donor. CDR3s include the opening cysteine and the closing phenylalanine or tryptophan. A D gene is named only where the DNA matches it firmly. Clone sizes are given selectively: once, few, many, or a class where the clone is expanded.

V gene,CDR3 length,J gene,clone size,D gene,CDR3 DNA,CDR3 protein
TRBV6-1,11,TRBJ1-4,-,-,TGTGCCAGCAGCCATCCCGAAAAACTGTTTTTT,CASSHPEKLFF
TRBV13,12,TRBJ1-1,-,-,TGTGCCAGCAGCCGAGTAACATCCCGAGCTTTCTTT,CASSRVTSRAFF
TRBV6-5,14,TRBJ1-2,-,-,TGTGCCAGCAGTTACTCCTATTCCCTGGATCGCTACACCTTC,CASSYSYSLDRYTF
TRBV7-9,11,TRBJ1-1,-,-,TGTGCCAGCACCCACCCCACTGAAGCTTTCTTT,CASTHPTEAFF
TRBV5-4,13,TRBJ1-2,-,-,TGTGCCAGCAGCGCGGGTGGGAACTATGGCTACACCTTC,CASSAGGNYGYTF
TRBV7-9,14,TRBJ1-1,once,-,TGTGCCAGCAGCTTAGTGGTGACGGGAACTGAAGCTTTCTTT,CASSLVVTGTEAFF
TRBV11-2,16,TRBJ2-2,-,-,TGTGCCAGCAGCTTAGTATCCGGGGCGAACACCGGGGAGCTGTTTTTT,CASSLVSGANTGELFF
TRBV14,12,TRBJ2-7,-,-,TGTGCCAGCAGCCAAGATCTCCCTGAGCAGTACTTC,CASSQDLPEQYF
TRBV18,13,TRBJ2-7,-,TRBD1,TGTGCCAGCTCACCCGGGACAGGCTACGAGCAGTACTTC,CASSPGTGYEQYF
TRBV6-1,14,TRBJ1-2,once,-,TGTGCCAGCAGTGATACAGGGTACGACTATGGCTACACCTTC,CASSDTGYDYGYTF
TRBV5-6,12,TRBJ1-2,-,-,TGTGCCAGCAGCTTCTCGAACTATGGCTACACCTTC,CASSFSNYGYTF
TRBV28,18,TRBJ2-1,-,TRBD2,TGTGCCAGCAGTTCCGGACTAGCGGGGGCGAGCTCCTACAATGAGCAGTTCTTC,CASSSGLAGASSYNEQFF
TRBV5-1,15,TRBJ2-5,-,TRBD2,TGCGCCAGCAGCTACGGGACTAGCGCCCAAGAGACCCAGTACTTC,CASSYGTSAQETQYF
TRBV4-2,16,TRBJ2-2,-,TRBD2,TGTGCCAGCAGCCAAGAACTAGCGGGGGGGCTCGGGGAGCTGTTTTTT,CASSQELAGGLGELFF
TRBV7-7,13,TRBJ2-1,-,-,TGTGCCAGCAGCTTGACGGACAGTTATGAGCAGTTCTTC,CASSLTDSYEQFF
TRBV7-9,14,TRBJ2-7,once,-,TGTGCCACTACCCCTAGGGGGGGGGCCGACGAGCAGTACTTC,CATTPRGGADEQYF
TRBV29-1,15,TRBJ1-4,-,TRBD1,TGCAGCGTCGGCGGACAGGGGGCTTCTGGTGAAAAACTGTTTTTT,CSVGGQGASGEKLFF
TRBV11-2,13,TRBJ1-5,-,-,TGTGCCAGCAGCTTAGGCTTTAATCAGCCCCAGCATTTT,CASSLGFNQPQHF
TRBV9,18,TRBJ2-3,-,TRBD2,TGTGCCAGCAGCGTAGTCCCCCCTAGCGGGGGGGGCCCAGATACGCAGTATTTT,CASSVVPPSGGGPDTQYF
TRBV7-2,15,TRBJ2-5,-,TRBD1,TGTGCCAGCAGCTTACCAGGGGGCCTGGGGGAGACCCAGTACTTC,CASSLPGGLGETQYF
TRBV9,17,TRBJ2-3,-,TRBD2,TGTGCCAGCAGCGCTCTCCCTCGAAGCGGGGGGGCCGATACGCAGTATTTT,CASSALPRSGGADTQYF
TRBV7-8,15,TRBJ1-1,-,-,TGTGCCAGCAGCTTAGTCGGTAGAGCGTTCCGCGAAGCTTTCTTT,CASSLVGRAFREAFF
TRBV28,15,TRBJ2-5,-,-,TGTGCCAGCGGCCTAACTAGCAAGAGACAAGAGACCCAGTACTTC,CASGLTSKRQETQYF
TRBV9,12,TRBJ1-6,-,-,TGTGCCAGCAGCGTGGCTGGCGGGCCCCTCCACTTT,CASSVAGGPLHF
TRBV10-1,13,TRBJ1-6,-,-,TGCGCCAGCACCTCAGGGCTAAATTCACCCCTCCACTTT,CASTSGLNSPLHF
TRBV6-1,14,TRBJ1-5,-,-,TGTGCCAGCAGTGTATGGGGGTCCAATCAGCCCCAGCATTTT,CASSVWGSNQPQHF
TRBV27,14,TRBJ1-5,-,TRBD1,TGTGCCAGCAGTTCGTCAGGGGGATATCAGCCCCAGCATTTT,CASSSSGGYQPQHF
TRBV7-2,13,TRBJ2-5,-,-,TGTGCCAGCAGCTTAGGGACAGAAGAGACCCAGTACTTC,CASSLGTEETQYF
TRBV4-3,15,TRBJ2-3,-,TRBD2,TGCGCCAGCAGCTCGCTAGCGGGGGGCACAGATACGCAGTATTTT,CASSSLAGGTDTQYF
TRBV7-2,15,TRBJ1-6,-,TRBD1,TGTGCCAGCAGGTTTAACAGGGGGCGGAATTCACCCCTCCACTTT,CASRFNRGRNSPLHF
TRBV28,14,TRBJ1-6,-,TRBD1,TGTGCCAGCAGTTTCGGGACAGGGTGGTCACCCCTCCACTTT,CASSFGTGWSPLHF
TRBV5-4,16,TRBJ1-6,once,-,TGTGCCAGCAGCTTGGGACGGGCCCAGAAAGGTTCACCCCTCCACTTT,CASSLGRAQKGSPLHF
TRBV4-1,19,TRBJ1-3,-,-,TGCGCCAGCAGCCAAGAAAACCGGATAGGGGCCCTCTCTGGAAACACCATATATTTT,CASSQENRIGALSGNTIYF
TRBV5-1,18,TRBJ2-6,-,-,TGCGCCAGCAGCTTGGACGGAGGGCGATTGCCTGGGGCCAACGTCCTGACTTTC,CASSLDGGRLPGANVLTF
TRBV6-5,14,TRBJ1-2,-,-,TGTGCCAGCAGTTACTCACGATCGGGGTCGGGCTACACCTTC,CASSYSRSGSGYTF
TRBV6-1,13,TRBJ2-7,-,-,TGTGCCAGCAGTGTACATATGGGAGTCGAGCAGTACTTC,CASSVHMGVEQYF
TRBV28,16,TRBJ1-6,-,-,TGTGCCAGCAGTTTATGGGGTTATAGGGGTAACTCACCCCTCCACTTT,CASSLWGYRGNSPLHF
TRBV7-9,14,TRBJ2-7,-,-,TGTGCCAGCAGCTTAGGTGGCACCTCCTACGAGCAGTACTTC,CASSLGGTSYEQYF
TRBV4-3,14,TRBJ1-2,-,-,TGCGCCAGCAGCCAAGATTTAGGGGAGGATGGCTACACCTTC,CASSQDLGEDGYTF
TRBV15,14,TRBJ1-5,once,TRBD1,TGTGCCACCAGATCCGGGACAGGGCGGCAGCCCCAGCATTTT,CATRSGTGRQPQHF
TRBV29-1,15,TRBJ1-5,once,-,TGCAGCGTTGCCGACGGGGTTTTGGGCAATCAGCCCCAGCATTTT,CSVADGVLGNQPQHF
TRBV6-6,16,TRBJ2-3,-,-,TGTGCCAGCAGTTACCCAGAACTAGCCTCAACAGATACGCAGTATTTT,CASSYPELASTDTQYF
TRBV10-3,15,TRBJ2-1,-,TRBD2,TGTGCCATCAGTGCGGAGCGGGGGTTCTACAATGAGCAGTTCTTC,CAISAERGFYNEQFF
TRBV6-5,14,TRBJ2-5,-,-,TGTGCCAGCAGGAAATCGGTGGGGCAAGAGACCCAGTACTTC,CASRKSVGQETQYF
TRBV28,11,TRBJ2-7,-,-,TGTGCCAGCAGCCAAACCTACGAGCAGTACTTC,CASSQTYEQYF
TRBV4-1,13,TRBJ1-2,-,-,TGCGCCAGCAGCCAAGATGGGAACTATGGCTACACCTTC,CASSQDGNYGYTF
TRBV6-6,13,TRBJ2-5,-,TRBD2,TGTGCCATCTCAGCGGGGGGGCGGGAGACCCAGTACTTC,CAISAGGRETQYF
TRBV30,13,TRBJ1-5,-,-,TGTGCCTGGAGTGTTGCCTGGAATCAGCCCCAGCATTTT,CAWSVAWNQPQHF
TRBV6-1,13,TRBJ2-7,-,TRBD2,TGTGCCAGCAGCGCCGGACTAGCCTACGAGCAGTACTTC,CASSAGLAYEQYF
TRBV5-6,13,TRBJ2-2,-,-,TGTGCCAGCAGCGCGGGCAGGCCTGGGGAGCTGTTTTTT,CASSAGRPGELFF